This T cell receptor (beta chain) originates from a study of blood T cell repertoires in COVID-19. Study information: Italy, Spain and the United States were the sources of the convalescent and acute COVID-19 samples.

In the original workflow: From reference gene primer amplification, estimates of nucleated cell counts were derived. The data were produced by immunoSEQ multiplex PCR, yet TCRdb's version contains in-frame clones alone and is incomplete. V and J calls and clone size are those listed in that table; D and trimming were worked out from the DNA. Seen here are some 180,000 clones, approximately 85% observed once, and the top ten hold under 9.5%. Notes on this clone: The junction departs from germline at one end; a sequencing error may be responsible.

Germline V gene sequence: CDR1 SSHAT, CDR2 FNYEAQ (reference sequence). The CDR3 has 14 amino acids. Sequencing was carried out using peripheral blood. This sequence originates from an older woman with acute or convalescent COVID-19. The rearrangement links TRBV7-7 to TRBJ1-6; 8 bases map to TRBD1. The CDR3: CASSSQGAVSPLHF. CDR3 bases: TGTGCTAGCAGCTCTCAGGGGGCAGTTTCACCCCTCCACTTT. Full variable domain (outside the CDR3, taken from reference TRBV7-7 and TRBJ1-6): GAGVSQSPRYKVTKRGQDVTLRCDPISSHATLYWYQQALGQGPEFLTYFNYEAQPDKSGLPSDRFSAERPEGSISTLTIQRTEQRDSAMYRCASSSQGAVSPLHFGNGTRLTVT.